This entry features one TCR beta chain sequence. Original data processing: Reference gene primers were amplified, and this amplification served to estimate nucleated cell counts. Some clones are missing from TCRdb's copy, which holds only in-frame ones; the method was immunoSEQ multiplex PCR. Clone size and the V and J calls come from that table; the DNA yielded D and trimming. This sample has hundreds of thousands of clones; around 90% occur once, and the top ten carry 2.2%. Germline V gives CDR1 SGHNT, CDR2 YYREEE (reference sequence). V was pared by 4 bases and J by 5 bases, with 10 bases of the junction left unmatched. The CDR3 has 16 residues. These data come from a study of blood T cell repertoires in COVID-19. In the study overall: Samples of COVID-19 (acute and convalescent) were obtained from the United States, Italy and Spain. PBMCs, B-cell-depleted T cells, or T cells provided the cDNA or gDNA that made up the material.

The rearrangement uses TRBV5-4 and TRBJ1-3; 9 bases map to TRBD1. This TCR came from a woman aged 45-59 years who had recovered from COVID-19. Sequenced input: peripheral blood. CDR3: CASSPHRGRERNTIYF. The CDR3, as DNA: TGTGCCAGCAGCCCACACAGGGGGCGCGAAAGAAACACCATATATTTT.